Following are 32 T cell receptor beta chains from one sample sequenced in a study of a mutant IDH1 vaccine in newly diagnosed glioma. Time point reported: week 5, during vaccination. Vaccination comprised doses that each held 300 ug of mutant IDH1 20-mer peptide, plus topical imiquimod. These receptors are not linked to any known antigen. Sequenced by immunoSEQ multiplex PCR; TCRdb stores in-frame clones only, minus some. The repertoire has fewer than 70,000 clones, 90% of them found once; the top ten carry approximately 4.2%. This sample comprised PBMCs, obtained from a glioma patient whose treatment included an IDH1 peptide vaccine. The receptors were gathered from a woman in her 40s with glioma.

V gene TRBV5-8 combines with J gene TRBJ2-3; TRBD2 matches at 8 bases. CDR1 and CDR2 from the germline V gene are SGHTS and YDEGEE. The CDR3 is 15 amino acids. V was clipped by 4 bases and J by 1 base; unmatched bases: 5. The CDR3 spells CASSPYGGGTDTQYF. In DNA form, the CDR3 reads TGTGCCAGCAGCCCCTACGGGGGGGGCACAGATACGCAGTATTTT.

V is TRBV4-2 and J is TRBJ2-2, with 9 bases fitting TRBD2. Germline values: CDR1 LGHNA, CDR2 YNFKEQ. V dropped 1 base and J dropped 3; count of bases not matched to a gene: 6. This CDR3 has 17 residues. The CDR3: CASSQVGGRAYTGELFF. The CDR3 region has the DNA TGTGCCAGCAGCCAAGTTGGCGGGAGGGCCTACACCGGGGAGCTGTTTTTT.

This CDR3 reads CASSYSFLSGANVLTF. CDR3 coding DNA: TGTGCCAGCAGTTACTCGTTCCTCTCTGGGGCCAACGTCCTGACTTTC. The chain employs TRBV6-5 and TRBJ2-6; D gene unclear. Per germline, CDR1 MNHEY and CDR2 SVGAGI. With 0 bases removed from V and 0 bases from J, the gap between germline ends came to 6 bases. The CDR3 spans 16 residues.

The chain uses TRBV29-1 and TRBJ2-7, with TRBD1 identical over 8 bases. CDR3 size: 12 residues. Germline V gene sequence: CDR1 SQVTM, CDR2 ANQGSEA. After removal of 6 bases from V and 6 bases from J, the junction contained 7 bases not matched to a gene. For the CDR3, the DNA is TGCAGCGTAACGACAGGGGCGAGCGAGCAGTACTTC. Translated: CSVTTGASEQYF.

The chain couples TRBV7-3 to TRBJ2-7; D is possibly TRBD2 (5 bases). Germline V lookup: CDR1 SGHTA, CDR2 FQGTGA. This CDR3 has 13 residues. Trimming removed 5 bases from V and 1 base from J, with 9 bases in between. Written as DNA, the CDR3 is TGTGCCAGCAGCCCCTCGGGGTCCTACGAGCAGTACTTC. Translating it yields CASSPSGSYEQYF.

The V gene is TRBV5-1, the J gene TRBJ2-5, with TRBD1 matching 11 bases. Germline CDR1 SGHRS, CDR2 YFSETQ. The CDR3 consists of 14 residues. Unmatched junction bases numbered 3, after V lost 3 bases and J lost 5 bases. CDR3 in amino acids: CASSSGQGDETQYF. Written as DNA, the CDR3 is TGCGCCAGCAGCTCGGGACAGGGGGACGAGACCCAGTACTTC.

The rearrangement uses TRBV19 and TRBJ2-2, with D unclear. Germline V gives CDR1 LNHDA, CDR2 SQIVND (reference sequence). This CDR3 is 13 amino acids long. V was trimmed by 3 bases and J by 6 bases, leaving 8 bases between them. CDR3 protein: CASSIQVPGELFF. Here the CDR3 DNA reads TGTGCCAGTAGTATCCAGGTACCCGGGGAGCTGTTTTTT.

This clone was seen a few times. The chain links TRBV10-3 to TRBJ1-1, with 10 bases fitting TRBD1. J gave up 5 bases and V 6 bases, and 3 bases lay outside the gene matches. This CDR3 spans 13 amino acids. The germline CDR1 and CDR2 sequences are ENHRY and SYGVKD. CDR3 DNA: TGTGCCATCAGAGAGGGACAGGGGACTGAAGCTTTCTTT. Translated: CAIREGQGTEAFF.

In nucleotides, the CDR3 is TGTGCCAGCAGCTTAGGTACTTGGGGGCAAAGCACTGAAGCTTTCTTT. This codes for CASSLGTWGQSTEAFF. The rearrangement links TRBV11-2 to TRBJ1-1, with a tentative D call TRBD1 (6 bases). The CDR3 loop spans 16 amino acids. Germline CDR1 reads SGHAT; CDR2 reads FQNNGV. Trimming cost V 1 base and J 4 bases, with 16 bases left between them.

Here the CDR3 DNA reads TGTGCCAGCAGCTTGCGGGACAATGAGCAGTTCTTC. Protein product: CASSLRDNEQFF. The chain recombines TRBV5-6 with TRBJ2-1; D unclear. Trimming removed 1 base from V and 5 bases from J, with 4 bases in between. CDR1 and CDR2 (germline): SGHDT, YYEEEE. CDR3 length: 12 residues. Variable domain in full (rest from reference TRBV5-6 and TRBJ2-1): DAGVTQSPTHLIKTRGQQVTLRCSPKSGHDTVSWYQQALGQGPQFIFQYYEEEERQRGNFPDRFSGHQFPNYSSELNVNALLLGDSALYLCASSLRDNEQFFGPGTRLTVL.

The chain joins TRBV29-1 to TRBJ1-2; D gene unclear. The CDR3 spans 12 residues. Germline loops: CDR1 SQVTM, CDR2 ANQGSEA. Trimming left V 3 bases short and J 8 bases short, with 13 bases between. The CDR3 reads CSVEGPPGGYTF. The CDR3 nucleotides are TGCAGCGTTGAGGGCCCCCCGGGGGGCTACACCTTC.

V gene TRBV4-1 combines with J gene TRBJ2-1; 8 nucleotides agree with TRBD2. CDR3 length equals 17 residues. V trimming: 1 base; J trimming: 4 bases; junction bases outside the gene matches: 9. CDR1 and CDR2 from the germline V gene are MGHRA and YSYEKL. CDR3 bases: TGCGCCAGCAGCCAAGGGAGAGTGCGGGGGGCTTACAATGAGCAGTTCTTC. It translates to CASSQGRVRGAYNEQFF.

The CDR3 DNA reads TGCAGCGTTACCGGACTAGCGGGGGTCTCCTACAATGAGCAGTTCTTC. Its translation is CSVTGLAGVSYNEQFF. The V gene is TRBV29-1, the J gene TRBJ2-1; TRBD2 matches 13 bases. CDR3 length: 16 residues. Germline V gene lookup returns CDR1 SQVTM and CDR2 ANQGSEA. With 5 bases clipped from V and 0 bases from J, the junction kept 4 bases outside the gene matches.

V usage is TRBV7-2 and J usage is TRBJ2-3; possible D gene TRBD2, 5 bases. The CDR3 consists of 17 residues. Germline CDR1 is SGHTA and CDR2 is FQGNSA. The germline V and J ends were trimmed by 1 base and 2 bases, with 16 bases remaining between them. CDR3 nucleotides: TGTGCCAGCAGCTTAGTTCGGCGACCGGGAACCACAGATACGCAGTATTTT. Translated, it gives CASSLVRRPGTTDTQYF.

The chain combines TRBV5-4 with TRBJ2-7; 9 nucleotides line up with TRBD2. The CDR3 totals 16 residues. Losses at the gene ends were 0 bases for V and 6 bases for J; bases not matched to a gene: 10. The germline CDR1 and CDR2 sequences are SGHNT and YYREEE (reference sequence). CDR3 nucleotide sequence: TGTGCCAGCAGCTTGGGGTCGTCTAGCGGGGTGCGCGAGCAGTACTTC. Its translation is CASSLGSSSGVREQYF.

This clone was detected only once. CDR3 amino acids: CASSPPTRETQYF. In nucleotides, the CDR3 is TGCGCCAGCAGCCCGCCGACTCGGGAGACCCAGTACTTC. This sequence joins TRBV4-1 and TRBJ2-5; D ambiguous. Germline loops: CDR1 MGHRA, CDR2 YSYEKL. The length of the CDR3 is 13 residues. Trimming left V 4 bases short and J 5 bases short, with 11 bases between.

CDR3 DNA: TGTGCCAGCAGTGAGGCAGGCTATGGCTACACCTTC. This encodes CASSEAGYGYTF. The genes are TRBV2 and TRBJ1-2; no clear D. CDR1 and CDR2 (germline): SNHLY, FYNNEI. The CDR3 has 12 residues. With 3 bases removed from V and 4 bases from J, the gap between germline ends came to 6 bases.

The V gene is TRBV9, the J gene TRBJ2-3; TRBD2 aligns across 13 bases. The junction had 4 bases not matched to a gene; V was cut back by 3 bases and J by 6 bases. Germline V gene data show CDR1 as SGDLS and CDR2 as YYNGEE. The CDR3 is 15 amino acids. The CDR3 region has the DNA TGTGCCAGCAGCGCGACTAGCGGGAGGACCGATACGCAGTATTTT. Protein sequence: CASSATSGRTDTQYF.

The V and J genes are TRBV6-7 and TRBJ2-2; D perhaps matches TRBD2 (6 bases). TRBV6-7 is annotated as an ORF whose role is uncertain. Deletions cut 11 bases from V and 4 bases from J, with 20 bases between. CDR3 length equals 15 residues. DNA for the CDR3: TGTGCCGGTAGACGTGGAGGGGCTCTCACCGGGGAGCTGTTTTTT. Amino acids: CAGRRGGALTGELFF.

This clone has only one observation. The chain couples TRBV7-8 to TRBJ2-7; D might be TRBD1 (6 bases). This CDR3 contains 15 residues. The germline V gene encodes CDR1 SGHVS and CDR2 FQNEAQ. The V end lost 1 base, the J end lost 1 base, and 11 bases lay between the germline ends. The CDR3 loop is CASSLDWGPSYEQYF. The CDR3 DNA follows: TGTGCCAGCAGCTTAGATTGGGGGCCGTCCTACGAGCAGTACTTC. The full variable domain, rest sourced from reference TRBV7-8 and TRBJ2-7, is GAGVSQSPRYKVAKRGQDVALRCDPISGHVSLFWYQQALGQGPEFLTYFQNEAQLDKSGLPSDRFFAERPEGSVSTLKIQRTQQEDSAVYLCASSLDWGPSYEQYFGPGTRLTVT.

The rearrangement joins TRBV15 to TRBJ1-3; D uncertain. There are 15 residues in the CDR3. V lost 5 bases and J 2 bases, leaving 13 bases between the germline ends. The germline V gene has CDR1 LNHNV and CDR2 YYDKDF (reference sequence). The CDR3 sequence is CATSPTRGTGNTIYF. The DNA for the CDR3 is TGTGCCACCAGCCCCACGAGAGGGACTGGAAACACCATATATTTT. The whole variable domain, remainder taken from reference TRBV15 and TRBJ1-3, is DAMVIQNPRYQVTQFGKPVTLSCSQTLNHNVMYWYQQKSSQAPKLLFHYYDKDFNNEADTPDNFQSRRPNTSFCFLDIRSPGLGDTAMYLCATSPTRGTGNTIYFGEGSWLTVV.

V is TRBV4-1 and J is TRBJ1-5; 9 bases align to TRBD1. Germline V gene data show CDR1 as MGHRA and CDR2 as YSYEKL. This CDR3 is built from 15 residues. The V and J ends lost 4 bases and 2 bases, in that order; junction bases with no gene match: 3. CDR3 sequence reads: CASSLTGGGNQPQHF. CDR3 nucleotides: TGCGCCAGCAGCCTGACAGGGGGTGGCAATCAGCCCCAGCATTTT.

The chain's CDR3 is CASSSLDEAAGELFF. The CDR3 DNA reads as TGTGCCAGCAGCAGTCTGGACGAGGCGGCCGGGGAGCTGTTTTTT. The V and J genes are TRBV2 and TRBJ2-2; D ambiguous. The CDR3 contains 15 residues. CDR1 and CDR2 (germline): SNHLY, FYNNEI. V lost 6 bases and J lost 6, with 17 bases in between.

The CDR3 is CASSVQNSNSPLHF. The CDR3 DNA reads as TGTGCCAGCAGCGTACAGAATTCGAATTCACCCCTCCACTTT. The chain employs TRBV7-2 and TRBJ1-6; D gene unclear. The V gene's germline CDR1 is SGHTA and CDR2 FQGNSA. Between the trimmed V and J ends, which lost 5 bases and 7 bases, there was a span of 12 bases. The CDR3 is 14 amino acids.

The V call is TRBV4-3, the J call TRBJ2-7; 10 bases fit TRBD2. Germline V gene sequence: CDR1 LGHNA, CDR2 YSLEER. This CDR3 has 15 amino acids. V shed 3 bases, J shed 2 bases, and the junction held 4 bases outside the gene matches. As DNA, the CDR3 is TGCGCCAGCAGCCATGCGAGCGGGGGGGCCTACGAGCAGTACTTC. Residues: CASSHASGGAYEQYF.

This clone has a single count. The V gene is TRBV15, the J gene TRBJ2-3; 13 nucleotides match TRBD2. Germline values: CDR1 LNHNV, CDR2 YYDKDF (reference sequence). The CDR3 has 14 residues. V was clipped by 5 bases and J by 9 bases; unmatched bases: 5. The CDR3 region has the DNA TGTGCCACCAGCGCCGGGACTAGCGGGGAAACGCAGTATTTT. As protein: CATSAGTSGETQYF.

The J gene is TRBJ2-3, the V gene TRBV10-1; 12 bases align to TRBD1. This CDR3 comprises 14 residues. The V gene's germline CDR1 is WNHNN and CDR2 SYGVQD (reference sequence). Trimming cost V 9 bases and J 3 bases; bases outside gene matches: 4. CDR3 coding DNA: TGCGCCAGGGGGGACAGGGGGCGAACAGATACGCAGTATTTT. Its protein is CARGDRGRTDTQYF.

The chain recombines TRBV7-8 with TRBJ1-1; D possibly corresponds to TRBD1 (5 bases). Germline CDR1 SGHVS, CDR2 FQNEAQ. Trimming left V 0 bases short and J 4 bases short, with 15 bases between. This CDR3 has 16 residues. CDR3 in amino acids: CASSLAVGRGVTEAFF. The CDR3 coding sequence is TGTGCCAGCAGCTTAGCGGTCGGGAGAGGGGTCACTGAAGCTTTCTTT.

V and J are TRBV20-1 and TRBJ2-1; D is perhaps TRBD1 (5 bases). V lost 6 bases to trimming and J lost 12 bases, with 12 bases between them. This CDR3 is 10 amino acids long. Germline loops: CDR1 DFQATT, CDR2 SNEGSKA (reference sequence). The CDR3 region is CSAQGDGQFF. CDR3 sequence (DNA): TGCAGTGCCCAGGGTGACGGGCAGTTCTTC.

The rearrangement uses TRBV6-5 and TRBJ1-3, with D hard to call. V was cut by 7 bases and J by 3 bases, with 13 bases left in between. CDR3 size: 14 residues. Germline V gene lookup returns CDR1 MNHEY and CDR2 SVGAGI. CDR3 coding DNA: TGTGCCAGCACAAGAGGGATTTTTGGAAACACCATATATTTT. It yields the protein CASTRGIFGNTIYF.

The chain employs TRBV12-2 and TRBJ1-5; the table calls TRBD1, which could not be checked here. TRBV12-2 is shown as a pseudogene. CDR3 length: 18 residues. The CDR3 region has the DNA TGTGCAAGTCGCTTAACCTTCCGCTACGACAGGGGTGTAACGCCCCAGCATTTT. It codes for CASRLTFRYDRGVTPQHF.

The CDR3 is CASSLDRRNSGANVLTF. CDR3 DNA: TGCGCCAGCAGCTTGGACAGGAGAAACTCTGGGGCCAACGTCCTGACTTTC. The chain employs TRBV5-1 and TRBJ2-6, with D possibly matching TRBD1 (5 bases). Germline CDR1 and CDR2: SGHRS and YFSETQ. The CDR3 has 17 amino acids. V gave up 0 bases and J gave up 0 bases, with 10 bases separating them.